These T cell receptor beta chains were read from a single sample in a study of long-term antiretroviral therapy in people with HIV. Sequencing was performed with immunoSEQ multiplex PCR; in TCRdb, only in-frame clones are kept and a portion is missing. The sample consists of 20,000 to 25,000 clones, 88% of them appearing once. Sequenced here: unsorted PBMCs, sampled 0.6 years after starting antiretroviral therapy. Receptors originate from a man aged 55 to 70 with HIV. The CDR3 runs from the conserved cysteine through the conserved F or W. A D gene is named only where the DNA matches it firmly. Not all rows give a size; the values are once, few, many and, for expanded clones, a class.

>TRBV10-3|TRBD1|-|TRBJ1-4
CAISSGTGNNEKLFF
TGTGCCATCAGTTCCGGGACAGGGAATAATGAAAAACTGTTTTTT
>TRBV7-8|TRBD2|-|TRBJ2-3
CASSNSGLAGSMDTQYF
TGTGCCAGCAGCAACTCGGGACTAGCGGGTTCTATGGATACGCAGTATTTT
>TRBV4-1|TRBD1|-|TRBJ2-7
CASSRAGTDHYEQYF
TGCGCCAGCAGCCGAGCCGGGACAGACCACTACGAGCAGTACTTC
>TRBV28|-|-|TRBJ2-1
CASISGSYNEQFF
TGTGCCAGCATAAGCGGCTCCTACAATGAGCAGTTCTTC
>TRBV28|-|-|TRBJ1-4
CASSPVTGVDEKLFF
TGTGCCAGCAGTCCCGTCACGGGGGTTGATGAAAAACTGTTTTTT
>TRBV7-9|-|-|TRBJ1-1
CASSRRAGEHTEAFF
TGTGCCAGCAGCCGCAGGGCCGGGGAACACACTGAAGCTTTCTTT
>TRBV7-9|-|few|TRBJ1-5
CASSQNDHNQPQHF
TGTGCCAGCAGCCAGAATGACCACAATCAGCCCCAGCATTTT
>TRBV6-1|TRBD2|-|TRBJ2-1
CASSEGRGDLSYNEQFF
TGTGCCAGCAGTGAAGGGCGGGGGGATCTCTCCTACAATGAGCAGTTCTTC
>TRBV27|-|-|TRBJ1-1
CASSFMGGGDTEAFF
TGTGCCAGCAGTTTTATGGGAGGAGGGGACACTGAAGCTTTCTTT
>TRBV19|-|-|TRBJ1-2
CASSTYSGTRYGYTF
TGTGCCAGTAGTACGTATTCCGGGACAAGATATGGCTACACCTTC
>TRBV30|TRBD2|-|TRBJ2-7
CAWSASGRGEQYF
TGTGCCTGGAGTGCTAGCGGGAGAGGCGAGCAGTACTTC
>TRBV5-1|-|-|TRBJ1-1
CASSLADGPNTEAFF
TGCGCCAGCAGCTTGGCGGACGGTCCGAACACTGAAGCTTTCTTT
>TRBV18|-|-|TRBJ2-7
CASSPPSEGEQYF
TGTGCCAGCTCACCACCTTCGGAGGGCGAGCAGTACTTC
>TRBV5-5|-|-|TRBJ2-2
CASSSLTSMNTGELFF
TGTGCCAGCAGCTCGCTAACTAGCATGAACACCGGGGAGCTGTTTTTT
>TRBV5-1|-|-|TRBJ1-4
CASSLYPSTNEKLFF
TGCGCCAGCAGCTTATATCCATCAACTAATGAAAAACTGTTTTTT
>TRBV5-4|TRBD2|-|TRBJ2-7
CASSLGAGDVYEQYF
TGTGCCAGCAGCTTGGGAGCGGGGGACGTTTACGAGCAGTACTTC
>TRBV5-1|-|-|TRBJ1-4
CASSLGSAGEEKLFF
TGCGCCAGCAGTTTGGGGTCCGCAGGGGAGGAAAAACTGTTTTTT
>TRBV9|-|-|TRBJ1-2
CASSAEGPGYTF
TGTGCCAGCAGCGCCGAAGGCCCTGGCTACACCTTC
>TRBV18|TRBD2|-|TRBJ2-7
CASSPPARREDREQYF
TGTGCCAGCTCACCACCGGCTCGGCGGGAGGATAGGGAGCAGTACTTC
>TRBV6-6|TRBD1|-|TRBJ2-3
CASSPTGEGTDTQYF
TGTGCCAGCAGCCCGACAGGGGAGGGCACAGATACGCAGTATTTT
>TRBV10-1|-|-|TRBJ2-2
CASSSQDPYGGELFF
TGCGCCAGCAGTTCCCAGGACCCTTATGGCGGGGAGCTGTTTTTT
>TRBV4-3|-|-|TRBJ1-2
CASSQEPGQVGDYGYTF
TGCGCCAGCAGCCAAGAACCGGGGCAGGTCGGTGATTATGGCTACACCTTC
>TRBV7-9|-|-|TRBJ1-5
CASSFSVGGVQPQHF
TGTGCCAGCAGCTTCTCAGTGGGGGGTGTCCAGCCCCAGCATTTT
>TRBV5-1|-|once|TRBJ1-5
CASSPGSGGPSQPQHF
TGCGCCAGCAGCCCGGGTTCGGGGGGGCCGAGTCAGCCCCAGCATTTT
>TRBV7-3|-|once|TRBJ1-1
CASSRDMNTEAFF
TGTGCCAGCAGCAGGGACATGAACACTGAAGCTTTCTTT
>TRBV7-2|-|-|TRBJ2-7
CASSPSSQVYEQYF
TGTGCCAGCAGCCCAAGCTCCCAAGTCTACGAGCAGTACTTC
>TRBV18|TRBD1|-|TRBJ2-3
CASSWDRSTDTQYF
TGTGCCAGCTCATGGGACAGAAGCACAGATACGCAGTATTTT